This T cell receptor beta chain was recovered during a study of regulatory T cells in long-lasting Graves disease. About the study: Less than 3 months of antithyroid drugs had been taken by newly diagnosed Graves' patients.

This CDR3 region has 13 residues. V lost 2 bases to trimming and J lost 0 bases, with 5 bases between them. In germline, CDR1 is MDHEN, CDR2 SYDVKM. This clonotype was picked up many times. Time point meaning: newly diagnosed GD, antithyroid drugs for less than 3 months. Scientists built the TCR library using RNA that was extracted from PBMCs. Through Arm-PCR of CDR3 regions and iRepertoire HTBI primers, TCR beta libraries were built. TCRdb re-derived calls from the multiplex PCR reads in MiXCR, one entry per CDR3 protein. This table has hundreds of thousands of distinct CDR3 sequences, roughly 17% appearing once. This sample also appeared in a second study, on T cells in Graves' hyperthyroidism and ophthalmopathy. This second report adds: Absence of ophthalmopathy progression within 18 months defined stable Graves' hyperthyroidism. The model's output predicted ophthalmopathy at a median of around 7 months prior to onset.

The receptor comes from a man between 35 and 55 years old with Graves disease. The chain uses TRBV28 and TRBJ2-7; D remains ambiguous. The input for sequencing was peripheral blood mononuclear cells (PBMCs), taken at new diagnosis, from a patient treated with antithyroid drugs. The CDR3 here is CASSLEFSYEQYF. The DNA of the CDR3 is TGTGCCAGCAGTTTAGAGTTCTCCTACGAGCAGTACTTC.